This TCR beta chain appears in the sequencing data of a study of vaccination effects on CD4 cells after COVID-19. Within the ViraFEST assay, antigen-specific CD4+ T cells underwent expansion with viral peptide pools prior to sequencing. With about ten days of culture completed, CD4+ T cells were isolated. Every participant took two doses of the BNT162b2 or mRNA-1273 vaccine. The V gene lost 3 bases and the J gene lost 0 bases, with 14 bases spanning the gap. The CDR3 has 15 residues. Germline loops: CDR1 DFQATT, CDR2 SNEGSKA (reference sequence). TCRdb's table, derived via immunoSEQ multiplex PCR, lists solely in-frame clones and lacks some. The table has about 59,000 clones, roughly 78% seen once; the top ten hold roughly 2%. This clone showed up just a few times. Its cognate antigen is unknown.

V and J are TRBV20-1 and TRBJ1-1; maybe TRBD1 (6 bases). The TCR originated in a human donor who received a COVID-19 vaccine. This specimen was CD4+ T cells from PBMCs cultured with HCoV-OC43 spike peptides, taken after COVID-19 vaccination. As to subset: HCoV-OC43 spike overlapping peptide pool stimulation. The CDR3 nucleotides read TGCAGTGCTAGTACAGGGACCTTATTGAACACTGAAGCTTTCTTT. Translating gives CSASTGTLLNTEAFF.